This T cell receptor (beta chain) was recorded in a study of blood T cell repertoires in COVID-19. Study-wide background: PBMCs, B-cell-depleted T cells, or T cells provided the cDNA or gDNA that made up the material.

Assay: immunoSEQ multiplex PCR; the TCRdb copy retains only in-frame clones and omits some. The sample yields some 200,000 clones, approximately 85% seen once. CDR3 length: 14 amino acids. V lost 2 bases to trimming and J lost 2 bases; unmatched junction nucleotides: 4. Germline V gives CDR1 SGDLS, CDR2 YYNGEE. The TCR comes from a man aged 35-49 years who had recovered from COVID-19. The chain employs TRBV9 and TRBJ2-7, with TRBD1 matching over 7 bases. Sequences were obtained from PBMCs or T cells enriched from blood (not recorded which). In DNA form, the CDR3 reads TGTGCCAGCAGCGTTTCAGGGGGTCCCTACGAGCAGTACTTC. It translates to CASSVSGGPYEQYF.